This T cell receptor beta chain was captured by sequencing in a study of cytomegalovirus exposure and HLA in healthy donors. Across the study: An earlier analysis identified under 130 million unique TCR beta sequences in 150 million to 200 million T cells. Clustering assigned 81% of the approximately 400 genotyped donors to the Caucasian-associated ancestry cluster.

The CDR3 covers 15 residues. Per germline, CDR1 SGHRS and CDR2 YFSETQ. Trimming cost V 5 bases and J 2 bases, with 16 bases left between them. Study findings and constraints: Earlier analysis yielded a pattern in which most TCR beta V segments were productive about 90% or about 30% of the time. CMV antigen specificity was confirmed in vitro for a few CMV-associated chains.

PCR involved 60 Vbeta and 13 Jbeta primers. The data were produced by immunoSEQ multiplex PCR, yet TCRdb's version contains in-frame clones alone and is incomplete. The table records 170,000 or so clones, 80% to 90% of them present only once. About this clone itself: Antigen unknown.

Sequenced sample: PBMCs. This TCR came from a girl between 10 and 17 years old in good health and CMV-seropositive. This rearrangement joins TRBV5-1 to TRBJ1-2; a possible D gene is TRBD1 (5 bases). The CDR3 loop reads CASRGGELNNYGYTF. The CDR3 DNA reads TGCGCCAGCAGGGGAGGGGAATTAAACAACTATGGCTACACCTTC.